The text below deals with one TCR beta chain. Data came from immunoSEQ multiplex PCR; TCRdb stores just in-frame clones and leaves some out. The data show some 97,000 clones, around nine tenths seen once. The data derive from a study of blood T cell repertoires in COVID-19. V was clipped by 3 bases and J by 5 bases, with 7 bases between them. The CDR3 loop spans 12 amino acids. Germline CDR1 reads LNHDA; CDR2 reads SQIVND (reference sequence). Sequenced input: peripheral blood. The receptor's source is a man in his sixties with acute or convalescent COVID-19. The chain has TRBV19 and TRBJ1-2, with D possibly matching TRBD1 (5 bases). CDR3 coding DNA: TGTGCCAGTAGTATTTCAGGGTATGGCTACACCTTC. Protein sequence: CASSISGYGYTF.